The T cell receptor beta chain described here comes from a study of blood T cells in healthy people across ages. Study-level findings and limits: Versus aged donors, long-lived donors had higher diversity and more naive CD4+ cells. It was held that diversity estimates obtained from one million T cells represented underestimates. Older individuals had lower TCR beta diversity per million T cells (the decline was roughly linear).

It was with a sample-barcoded 5' primer and a J-beta primer mix that a second PCR of roughly 7 to 11 cycles was run. All samples gave at least 2.5 million CDR3-containing paired-end reads. TCRdb redid the calling of the 5' RACE reads with MiXCR, one entry per CDR3 protein. The sample lists more than 1.4 million distinct CDR3 sequences; approximately 42% were seen once. As concerns this clonotype: No antigen is known for it. The junction departs from germline at one end; a sequencing error may be responsible.

This CDR3 comprises 13 residues. The germline gives CDR1 SGHTA, CDR2 FQGNSA. This TCR derives from a woman younger than 30 in good health. The chain uses TRBV7-2 and TRBJ1-1; no definite D call. The sample was blood. The CDR3 DNA reads TGTGCCCGCAGCTTAGATCCTAGCACTGAAGCTTTCTTT. Translating gives CARSLDPSTEAFF.